This T cell receptor (beta chain) was profiled in a study of blood T cells in healthy people across ages. Sample-barcoded 5' priming and a J-beta primer mix drove a second PCR of about 6 to 12 cycles. TCRdb independently ran MiXCR on the 5' RACE reads; one entry per CDR3 protein. The top ten hold 15% of the sample, which has 650,000 to 700,000 distinct CDR3 sequences, 32% seen once. Concerning this clonotype itself: Its antigen is currently unknown. The junction departs from germline at one end; a sequencing error may be responsible.

Study-level results: Comparison with aged donors showed that long-lived donors had more naive CD4+ cells and higher diversity.

This TCR came from a woman over 75 in good health. Source material: blood.

The DNA for the CDR3 is TGTGCCAGCAGCCAAGGGGCCTTAAGGGGGCGGAACTATGGCCACACCTTC. Translating gives CASSQGALRGRNYGHTF. This chain uses TRBV4-2 with TRBJ1-2; 7 bases line up with TRBD1. CDR1 LGHNA and CDR2 YNFKEQ come from the germline V gene. This CDR3 contains 17 residues.